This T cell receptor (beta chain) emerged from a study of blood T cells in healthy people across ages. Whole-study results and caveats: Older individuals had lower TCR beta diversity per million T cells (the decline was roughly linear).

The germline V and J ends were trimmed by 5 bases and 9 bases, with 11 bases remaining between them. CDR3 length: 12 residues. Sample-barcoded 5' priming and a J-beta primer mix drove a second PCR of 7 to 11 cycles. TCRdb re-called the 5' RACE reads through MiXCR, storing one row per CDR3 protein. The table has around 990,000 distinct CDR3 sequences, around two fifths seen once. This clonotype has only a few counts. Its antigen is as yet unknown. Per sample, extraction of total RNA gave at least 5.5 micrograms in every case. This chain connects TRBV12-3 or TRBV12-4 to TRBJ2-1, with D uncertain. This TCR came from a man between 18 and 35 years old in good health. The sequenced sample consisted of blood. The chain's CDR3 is CASSPSLGEQFF. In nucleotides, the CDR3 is TGTGCCAGCAGTCCGTCCTTGGGTGAGCAGTTCTTC.